This TCR beta chain derives from a study of beta chain features in type 1 diabetes (dated by TCRdb to between 2017 and 2018). Regarding the study in general: No differences in mean age, gender distribution, total cell number or subset yield were found between patients and healthy donors. Regulatory and stem cell-like memory subsets were isolated from only 8 patients and 8 healthy donors, whereas naive and central memory subsets came from all 30 or so donors. In the study, TCRB repertoires of sorted circulating CD4+ T cell subsets from recently diagnosed type 1 diabetes patients were compared with those of matched healthy donors. A total of 85 million to 140 million sorted cells were examined across all samples, and a strong correlation was observed between cell number per subset and RNA yield.

The entire isolated RNA was reverse transcribed using the High Capacity cDNA Reverse Transcription Kit, and thus expressed TCRB transcripts were sequenced. Deep immunoSEQ sequencing was performed on naive, central memory and regulatory T cell samples, with an average of roughly 3.5 million total reads per sample. After sorted cells were lysed in RLT buffer, RNA was extracted with DNase-treated RNeasy Micro or Mini kits, with the choice depending on cell number. Each cell subset was processed on its own to prevent cross-contamination, while patient and healthy donor samples were processed together. TCRB sequences were amplified from cDNA with the immunoSEQ multiplex PCR, producing 87-bp fragments spanning the CDR3 region. Sequencing of the amplicons was done on the Illumina HiSeq platform. The authors' analysis ran thus. Synthetic template baselines were used to correct PCR bias computationally, reads within Hamming distance 2 were collapsed together, and singletons that could not be merged were discarded. Reads were aligned against IMGT to assign V, D and J genes, CDR3 length and insertions or deletions at six rearrangement sites. Clonotype counts were normalized to sorted cell number within each subset before computing true diversity and Gini coefficients with the tcR R package. Repertoire sharing was quantified using the overlap coefficient calculated on TCRB nucleotide sequences. Out-of-frame TCRB sequences from naive cells were analyzed to stand in for the pre-selection repertoire. TCRdb carries this immuneACCESS record with in-frame sequences only. Its versions omit some clonotypes, under half of them owing to an unresolved V gene in the studies checked, with the rest unexplained. V and J calls and clone size are those listed in that table; D and trimming were worked out from the DNA. The table for this sample lists 400,000 to 600,000 clones; around 30% of them were counted only once. The ten most abundant clones make up about 0.065% of the sample.

Paper-wide results and their limitations: Fewer insertions and more nucleotide deletions at VDJ recombination sites were observed in patients with type 1 diabetes, implying thymic rearrangement abnormalities. Shorter templates might be favored by PCR, yet because patient and control samples were amplified and corrected together, any such skew would affect both groups equally. HLA sub-analyses involved small numbers of individuals, so any influence of HLA type on TCRB rearrangement remained unresolved. A moderate but significant shortening of TCRB CDR3 length was observed in type 1 diabetes patients in all four CD4+ subsets. Naive, central memory and regulatory TCRB repertoires appeared to be more similar among patients than among healthy donors. Because cDNA rather than genomic DNA was sequenced, highly expressing activated cells could have been over-represented, although no difference in activation and CD3 levels was found between groups.

A distance of 9 bases separates the germline ends of V and J, which lose 0 bases and 8 bases respectively. The germline V gene specifies LGHNA as CDR1 and YSLEER as CDR2. The CDR3 covers 13 residues, taking in both the cysteine and the phenylalanine. The retained sequence is limited to the CDR3, 39 bases, with the frame set at the first base. Each donor gave one peripheral blood draw, about 110 mL on average, collected into heparinised tubes. A BD FACSAria II and a panel including CD45RO, CCR7, CD25, CD127, CD95 and CD27 were used to sort naive, central memory, regulatory and stem cell-like memory CD4+ T cells. All sorted populations exceeded 98% purity. PBMCs were separated immediately by Lymphoprep density gradient centrifugation and were stained directly, without being cultured. So that batch effects would be minimized, each experiment stained and sorted samples in pairs, pairing one healthy donor with one patient.

For this clone: The antigen this receptor binds is unknown. No qualities accompany the bases; no much larger clone lies one base away.

The chain is encoded by TRBV4-3 joined to TRBJ2-3; too little of a D gene remains to name it. Sequencing used naive CD4+ T cells from blood. Taken with the paper, the label for cell subset or site translates to: true naive CD4+ T cells. The clonotype was recovered from a man between 18 and 35 years old in good health. The CDR3 loop reads CASSQDRVGTQYF. Here is the DNA: TGCGCCAGCAGCCAAGATCGGGTGGGTACGCAGTATTTT.